A selection of T cell receptor beta chains follows, all from one sample in a study of T cells after posttransplantation cyclophosphamide. Using immunoSEQ multiplex PCR, the repertoire was profiled, and TCRdb retains in-frame clones only, with some absent. The sample shows roughly 7,600 clones, 75% to 85% of them seen only once. This specimen was CD4+ T cells sorted from blood, taken around 1,200 days after allogeneic stem cell transplant with posttransplant cyclophosphamide. The receptors stem from a female patient in her 40s who received an allogeneic stem cell transplant from a related donor, was CMV-positive, and had no GVHD. The graft donor may account for some of the T cells. The CDR3 runs from the conserved cysteine through the conserved F or W. The D gene is left open where the match is weak. Only some rows state a clone size, as once, few, many or a class for expanded clones.

V gene	clone size	J gene	CDR3 length	D gene	CDR3 DNA	CDR3 protein
TRBV2	-	TRBJ2-3	16	TRBD1	TGTGCCAGCAGCCAAAGAGGGGGCCAAAGCACAGATACGCAGTATTTT	CASSQRGGQSTDTQYF
TRBV19	few	TRBJ2-7	16	TRBD2	TGTGCCAGTAGTCCAGGACTAGCGGGGGTGCGCTACGAGCAGTACTTC	CASSPGLAGVRYEQYF
TRBV11-1	-	TRBJ2-7	15	-	TGTGCCAGCAGCTTAGAAGGACAGAGTATGTACGAGCAGTACTTC	CASSLEGQSMYEQYF
TRBV5-1	-	TRBJ2-7	16	TRBD1	TGCGCCAGCAGCCCGGGGCCCGCACAGGGGACCTACGAGCAGTACTTC	CASSPGPAQGTYEQYF
TRBV9	-	TRBJ1-2	14	TRBD1	TGTGCCAGCAGCGTAGGTGAGGGGGCGGATGGCTACACCTTC	CASSVGEGADGYTF
TRBV29-1	-	TRBJ1-2	11	-	TGCAGCGTCCGACTTCACTATGGCTACACCTTC	CSVRLHYGYTF
TRBV6-5	-	TRBJ1-2	11	-	TGTGCCAGCAGAGCAGGGCCAACGTACACCTTC	CASRAGPTYTF
TRBV18	-	TRBJ1-5	17	-	TGTGCCAGCTCTCCCGGACAGCCACTTAGTAGCAATCAGCCCCAGCATTTT	CASSPGQPLSSNQPQHF
TRBV6-5	-	TRBJ2-3	14	TRBD1	TGTGCCAGCAGTAGACAGGGGATGACAGATACGCAGTATTTT	CASSRQGMTDTQYF
TRBV14	-	TRBJ1-6	16	TRBD1	TGTGCCAGCAGCCAAGAGATGGGGACAGGGAATTCCCCCCTCCACTTT	CASSQEMGTGNSPLHF
TRBV28	once	TRBJ1-4	14	TRBD1	TGTGCCATCGATCAGGGACAGGGAAAGGAAAAACTGTTTTTT	CAIDQGQGKEKLFF
TRBV7-2	-	TRBJ2-7	15	TRBD2	TGTGCCAGCAGCGTTTCCGGGACTAGCGGCTACGAGCAGTACTTC	CASSVSGTSGYEQYF
TRBV28	-	TRBJ1-2	15	TRBD1	TGTGCCAGCAGCCGTTCAGGGGGATGGAGCTATGGCTACACCTTC	CASSRSGGWSYGYTF
TRBV12-5	-	TRBJ2-1	15	TRBD1	TGTGCTAGTGGTTTGGGACAGGGAGTTAGGAATGAGCAGTTCTTC	CASGLGQGVRNEQFF
TRBV5-1	-	TRBJ1-1	14	-	TGCGCCAGCAGCCTAACGGGACAGAACACTGAAGCTTTCTTT	CASSLTGQNTEAFF
TRBV11-2	-	TRBJ1-6	15	TRBD1	TGTGCCAGCAGCACCGGGACAGTACGGAATTCCCCCCTCCACTTT	CASSTGTVRNSPLHF
TRBV19	-	TRBJ2-1	14	-	TGTGCCAGTAGTCCTAGCCGCCGCAGGCATGAGCAGTTCTTC	CASSPSRRRHEQFF
TRBV2	-	TRBJ1-2	13	TRBD1	TGTGCCAGCAGTAGGGACAGGGGGGGCGGCTACACCTTC	CASSRDRGGGYTF
TRBV7-7	medium-sized	TRBJ2-1	15	TRBD2	TGTGCTAGCAGTCCGCCTGGACTAGCGGCCAATGAGCAGTTCTTC	CASSPPGLAANEQFF
TRBV29-1	-	TRBJ2-1	13	TRBD2	TGCAGCGTAAGTGGCAGCGGGGCGAAGAAGTGGTTCTTC	CSVSGSGAKKWFF
TRBV29-1	-	TRBJ2-7	14	TRBD1	TGCAGCGTTGGACAGGGGAGGTACCCCTACGAGCAGTACTTC	CSVGQGRYPYEQYF
TRBV18	-	TRBJ1-1	15	-	TGTGCCAGCTCACCACCTAATGCCAGTAACACTGAAGCTTTCTTT	CASSPPNASNTEAFF
TRBV28	-	TRBJ2-2	17	TRBD2	TGTGCCAGCAGTCCCCCTAGCGGTTTGGGGGACACCGGGGAGCTGTTTTTT	CASSPPSGLGDTGELFF
TRBV6-1	-	TRBJ2-3	16	TRBD2	TGTGCCAGCAGTGAAATACTAGCGGGGGGCACAGATACGCAGTATTTT	CASSEILAGGTDTQYF
TRBV9	-	TRBJ1-3	17	-	TGTGCCAGCAGCGTAGGAATAGGGGCCCACTCTGGAAACACCATATATTTT	CASSVGIGAHSGNTIYF
TRBV5-1	-	TRBJ1-1	15	TRBD1	TGCGCCAGCAGCTGGGACAGACAGATGAACACTGAAGCTTTCTTT	CASSWDRQMNTEAFF
TRBV5-1	-	TRBJ2-5	17	TRBD1	TGCGCCAGCAGCTTCCTTTGGAGGACAGGGGGTGCCGAGACCCAGTACTTC	CASSFLWRTGGAETQYF
TRBV2	once	TRBJ2-1	13	-	TGTGCCAGCAGTGGATCCTTCGAGGGTGAGCAGTTCTTC	CASSGSFEGEQFF
TRBV6-1	-	TRBJ2-2	14	TRBD1	TGTGCCAGCAGCTCAACTCAGGGGGCGGGGGAGCTGTTTTTT	CASSSTQGAGELFF
TRBV6-4	-	TRBJ2-7	16	TRBD1	TGTGCCAGCAGTGACTCTGACAGGGGTGTCCGGTACGAGCAGTACTTC	CASSDSDRGVRYEQYF
TRBV20-1	-	TRBJ2-3	11	-	TGCAGTGCTATTACAGGGGATACGCAGTATTTT	CSAITGDTQYF
TRBV7-9	-	TRBJ2-1	17	TRBD2	TGTGCCAGCAGTAGTCGGAGGGGACTAGCGGTAAACAATGAGCAGTTCTTC	CASSSRRGLAVNNEQFF
TRBV4-2	few	TRBJ1-2	12	-	TGTGCCAGCTCTTACGGGGGGGCCGGCTACACCTTC	CASSYGGAGYTF
TRBV28	-	TRBJ1-1	14	-	TGTGCCAGCAGCCCCGGGGGGGACGTGACTGAAGCTTTCTTT	CASSPGGDVTEAFF
TRBV4-2	few	TRBJ1-5	14	-	TGTGCCAGCAGCCAAGAAGGGGCTAATCAGCCCCAGCATTTT	CASSQEGANQPQHF
TRBV15	-	TRBJ1-2	15	-	TGTGCCACCAGCAGGGACAACTTGGCAGCCTATGGCTACACCTTC	CATSRDNLAAYGYTF
TRBV5-6	-	TRBJ1-5	13	-	TGTGCCAGCAGCTTGCCAGGGGAACAGCCCCAGCATTTT	CASSLPGEQPQHF
TRBV5-1	-	TRBJ1-1	14	TRBD1	TGCGCCAGCAGCTTCCTGGGACAGGGCACTGAAGCTTTCTTT	CASSFLGQGTEAFF
TRBV5-4	-	TRBJ2-5	16	TRBD2	TGTGCCAGCAGCCCCCGACTAGCGGGGGGCCGGGAGACCCAGTACTTC	CASSPRLAGGRETQYF
TRBV4-1	-	TRBJ2-7	18	TRBD2	TGCGCCAGCAGCCAAGAAGGACTAGCGGGGGTGCCCTCCTACGAGCAGTACTTC	CASSQEGLAGVPSYEQYF
TRBV7-2	-	TRBJ2-1	15	TRBD2	TGTGCCAGCAGCATAGGGACTATCTCCTACAATGAGCAGTTCTTC	CASSIGTISYNEQFF
TRBV9	-	TRBJ1-1	13	-	TGTGCCAGCAGCATAGGACCGGGCACTGAAGCTTTCTTT	CASSIGPGTEAFF
TRBV2	once	TRBJ2-4	18	TRBD2	TGTGCCAGCAGTTTTACTAGCGGGGGTTTTCTAGCCAAAAACATTCAGTACTTC	CASSFTSGGFLAKNIQYF
TRBV4-3	-	TRBJ2-7	13	-	TGCGCCAGCAGCCAAGACGGTTCCTACGAGCAGTACTTC	CASSQDGSYEQYF
TRBV7-8	-	TRBJ2-1	13	TRBD1	TGTGCCAGCAGCTTCAGGGGGTACAATGAGCAGTTCTTC	CASSFRGYNEQFF
TRBV19	-	TRBJ2-7	15	-	TGTGCCAGTAGTATATCCGGGCCAGGGGACTACGAGCAGTACTTC	CASSISGPGDYEQYF